These 8 T cell receptor beta chains originate from one sample sequenced in a study of blood T cell repertoires in COVID-19. Profiled with immunoSEQ multiplex PCR; TCRdb holds only in-frame clones, not every one. The sample yields roughly 75,000 clones, about 86% seen once. The sequenced material came from peripheral blood. The receptors were gathered from a man aged 80 or over with COVID-19, enrolled during active disease.

CDR3 in amino acids: CSSRDTTYNEQFF. The CDR3 nucleotides read TGCAGCAGCCGGGACACAACCTACAATGAGCAGTTCTTC. V is TRBV29-1 and J is TRBJ2-1; the D gene is possibly TRBD1 (6 bases). V was cut by 8 bases and J by 2 bases, with 13 bases left in between. CDR3 size: 13 residues. The V gene's germline CDR1 is SQVTM and CDR2 ANQGSEA.

This sequence joins TRBV10-2 and TRBJ1-1, with unresolved D. The CDR3 is made up of 13 amino acids. Germline CDR1 reads WSHSY; CDR2 reads SAAADI. V lost 8 bases and J 4 bases, leaving 14 bases between the germline ends. The CDR3 bases are TGCGCCAGCCACGAAGCAGCGGGCACTGAAGCTTTCTTT. It yields the protein CASHEAAGTEAFF.

The chain recombines TRBV25-1 with TRBJ2-1; 11 bases are a match to TRBD1. The CDR3 runs to 14 residues. After removal of 6 bases from V and 4 bases from J, the junction contained 2 bases not matched to a gene. Germline V CDR1 and CDR2: MGHDK, SYGVNS. The DNA for the CDR3 is TGTGCCAGCAGGGGACAGGGGGTTTACAATGAGCAGTTCTTC. Protein sequence: CASRGQGVYNEQFF. The whole variable domain, remainder taken from reference TRBV25-1 and TRBJ2-1, is EADIYQTPRYLVIGTGKKITLECSQTMGHDKMYWYQQDPGMELHLIHYSYGVNSTEKGDLSSESTVSRIRTEHFPLTLESARPSHTSQYLCASRGQGVYNEQFFGPGTRLTVL.

This chain connects TRBV2 to TRBJ1-3; D perhaps matches TRBD1 (6 bases). CDR1 and CDR2 from the germline V gene are SNHLY and FYNNEI. The CDR3 length is 15 residues. V was shortened by 5 bases and J by 0 bases, with 11 bases between the two germline ends. CDR3: CASSNTGISGNTIYF. Here the CDR3 DNA reads TGTGCCAGCAGTAACACAGGGATCTCTGGAAACACCATATATTTT.

The genes are TRBV3-1 (or the pseudogene TRBV3-2) and TRBJ1-5, with no clear D. Trimming shortened V by 0 bases and J by 9 bases, and 9 bases separated the two germline ends. The CDR3 has 13 amino acids. The germline CDR1 and CDR2 sequences are LGHDT and YNNKEL (reference sequence). The CDR3, as DNA: TGTGCCAGCAGCCAAGATCCGGGATCGCCCCAGCATTTT. Protein: CASSQDPGSPQHF.

The chain links TRBV3-1 (or the pseudogene TRBV3-2) to TRBJ1-2; D ambiguous. Germline V gives CDR1 LGHDT, CDR2 YNNKEL (reference sequence). Trimming removed 3 bases at V and 4 bases at J, with 6 bases between. This CDR3 contains 12 residues. The CDR3 DNA sequence: TGTGCCAGCAGCCACGACTTCTATGGCTACACCTTC. It yields the protein CASSHDFYGYTF.

The chain uses TRBV5-1 and TRBJ1-1, with 8 positions matching TRBD1. The CDR3 runs 15 residues. Trimming took 2 bases from V and 4 from J; bases not matched to a gene: 7. Germline V gives CDR1 SGHRS, CDR2 YFSETQ. The CDR3 nucleotides are TGCGCCAGCAGCTTAAACTACAGGGGGGGCACTGAAGCTTTCTTT. Its protein product is CASSLNYRGGTEAFF. The whole variable domain, filled in from reference TRBV5-1 and TRBJ1-1, reads KAGVTQTPRYLIKTRGQQVTLSCSPISGHRSVSWYQQTPGQGLQFLFEYFSETQRNKGNFPGRFSGRQFSNSRSEMNVSTLELGDSALYLCASSLNYRGGTEAFFGQGTRLTVV.

The rearrangement joins TRBV5-5 to TRBJ1-2; possibly TRBD1 for D (6 bases). The CDR3 sequence is 12 residues long. Trimming removed 4 bases from V and 6 bases from J, with 10 bases in between. Germline V gene lookup returns CDR1 SGHKS and CDR2 YYEKEE (reference sequence). CDR3 nucleotide sequence: TGTGCCAGCAGCCCACGACAGGATGGCTACACCTTC. This translates into CASSPRQDGYTF.